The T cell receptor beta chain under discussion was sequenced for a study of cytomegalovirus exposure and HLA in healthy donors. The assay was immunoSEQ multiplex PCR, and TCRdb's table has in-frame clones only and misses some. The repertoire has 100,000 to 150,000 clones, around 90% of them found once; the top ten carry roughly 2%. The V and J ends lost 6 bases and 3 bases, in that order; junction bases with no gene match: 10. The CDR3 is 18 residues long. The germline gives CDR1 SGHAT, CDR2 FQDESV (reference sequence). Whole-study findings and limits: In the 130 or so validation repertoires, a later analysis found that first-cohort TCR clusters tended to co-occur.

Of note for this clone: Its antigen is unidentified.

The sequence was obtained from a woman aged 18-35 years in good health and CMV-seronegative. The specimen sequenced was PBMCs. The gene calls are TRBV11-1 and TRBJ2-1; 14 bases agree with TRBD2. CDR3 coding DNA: TGTGCCAGCAGACGAGGACTAGCGGGAGGCCAATACTACAATGAGCAGTTCTTC. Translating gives CASRRGLAGGQYYNEQFF.